Listed below are T cell receptor beta chains from one sample, sequenced in a study of blood T cells in healthy people across ages. In TCRdb, the 5' RACE reads were re-called with MiXCR into one record per CDR3 protein. This sample has about 780,000 distinct CDR3 sequences, with more than 25% found just once. Separately, the same data were catalogued under a study of T cells of mothers and their children.

Source material: blood. The receptors were gathered from a boy between 10 and 17 years old in good health. Each CDR3 is given with its conserved first and last residue. Each record gives: V gene, D gene, clone size, CDR3 length, J gene, CDR3 protein, CDR3 DNA. The D gene is left open where the match is weak. Clone size is not always given. Where it is, it says once, few, many or a class for expanded clones.

V gene: TRBV20-1
D gene: NA
clone size: NA
CDR3 length: 11
J gene: TRBJ2-3
CDR3 protein: CSGGSTDTQYF
CDR3 DNA: TGCTCTGGTGGGAGCACAGATACGCAGTATTTT

V gene: TRBV6-5
D gene: NA
clone size: NA
CDR3 length: 13
J gene: TRBJ2-7
CDR3 protein: CASSDRLAYEQYF
CDR3 DNA: TGTGCCAGCAGTGACCGACTAGCCTACGAGCAGTACTTC

V gene: TRBV5-1
D gene: NA
clone size: NA
CDR3 length: 8
J gene: TRBJ1-1
CDR3 protein: CASREAFF
CDR3 DNA: TGCGCCAGCAGAGAAGCTTTCTTT

V gene: TRBV15
D gene: TRBD1
clone size: few
CDR3 length: 16
J gene: TRBJ1-4
CDR3 protein: CATSRGHRGSGEKLFF
CDR3 DNA: TGTGCCACCAGCAGAGGTCACAGGGGCTCGGGAGAAAAACTGTTTTTT

V gene: TRBV5-5
D gene: TRBD2
clone size: few
CDR3 length: 13
J gene: TRBJ2-1
CDR3 protein: CASSPPGLDAQFF
CDR3 DNA: TGTGCCAGCAGCCCGCCGGGACTAGATGCGCAGTTCTTC

V gene: TRBV6-6
D gene: NA
clone size: few
CDR3 length: 11
J gene: TRBJ2-5
CDR3 protein: CASIQGETQYF
CDR3 DNA: TGTGCCAGCATACAAGGGGAGACCCAGTACTTC

V gene: TRBV5-1
D gene: NA
clone size: few
CDR3 length: 14
J gene: TRBJ2-5
CDR3 protein: CASSVQGEQETQYF
CDR3 DNA: TGCGCCAGCAGCGTTCAGGGTGAACAAGAGACCCAGTACTTC

V gene: TRBV7-9
D gene: NA
clone size: few
CDR3 length: 17
J gene: TRBJ1-3
CDR3 protein: CASSPRFGVSSGNTIYF
CDR3 DNA: TGTGCCAGCAGCCCCCGATTCGGAGTGAGCTCTGGAAACACCATATATTTT

V gene: TRBV27
D gene: NA
clone size: NA
CDR3 length: 15
J gene: TRBJ2-3
CDR3 protein: CASTLAATSTDTQYF
CDR3 DNA: TGTGCCAGCACCTTAGCGGCTACTAGCACAGATACGCAGTATTTT

V gene: TRBV28
D gene: NA
clone size: NA
CDR3 length: 17
J gene: TRBJ1-4
CDR3 protein: CASSGYGNRATNEKLFF
CDR3 DNA: TGTGCCAGCAGTGGGTATGGAAACCGTGCGACTAATGAAAAACTGTTTTTT

V gene: TRBV13
D gene: TRBD2
clone size: NA
CDR3 length: 17
J gene: TRBJ2-3
CDR3 protein: CASSSRLAGLMADTQYF
CDR3 DNA: TGTGCCAGCAGCTCTCGACTAGCGGGATTAATGGCAGATACGCAGTATTTT

V gene: TRBV6-2/TRBV6-3
D gene: NA
clone size: NA
CDR3 length: 17
J gene: TRBJ2-7
CDR3 protein: CASSPAGEDRRSYEQYF
CDR3 DNA: TGTGCCAGCAGCCCAGCCGGGGAGGACAGGCGCTCCTACGAGCAGTACTTC

V gene: TRBV20-1
D gene: NA
clone size: NA
CDR3 length: 13
J gene: TRBJ2-4
CDR3 protein: CSASRGAKNIQYF
CDR3 DNA: TGCAGTGCTAGCAGGGGAGCCAAAAACATTCAGTACTTC

V gene: TRBV12-3/TRBV12-4
D gene: NA
clone size: few
CDR3 length: 13
J gene: TRBJ2-2
CDR3 protein: CASSLGGTRELFF
CDR3 DNA: TGTGCCAGCAGTTTGGGCGGCACCAGGGAGCTGTTTTTT

V gene: TRBV3-1
D gene: NA
clone size: NA
CDR3 length: 12
J gene: TRBJ2-5
CDR3 protein: CAGSLYGGTQYF
CDR3 DNA: TGTGCCGGCAGCCTTTATGGGGGGACCCAGTACTTC

V gene: TRBV12-3/TRBV12-4
D gene: TRBD2
clone size: NA
CDR3 length: 18
J gene: TRBJ2-1
CDR3 protein: CASSRTSGGPSSYNEQFF
CDR3 DNA: TGTGCCAGCAGTCGGACTAGCGGGGGCCCGAGCTCCTACAATGAGCAGTTCTTC

V gene: TRBV7-9
D gene: TRBD2
clone size: few
CDR3 length: 17
J gene: TRBJ2-7
CDR3 protein: CASSLDSGGAISYEQYF
CDR3 DNA: TGTGCCAGCAGCTTAGATAGCGGGGGAGCCATCTCCTACGAGCAGTACTTC

V gene: TRBV5-1
D gene: NA
clone size: NA
CDR3 length: 15
J gene: TRBJ2-5
CDR3 protein: CASSLAVGAQETQYF
CDR3 DNA: TGCGCCAGCAGCTTGGCGGTAGGGGCACAAGAGACCCAGTACTTC

V gene: TRBV27
D gene: NA
clone size: NA
CDR3 length: 14
J gene: TRBJ2-7
CDR3 protein: CASSLLGRQYEQYF
CDR3 DNA: TGTGCCAGCAGTTTATTAGGCAGGCAGTACGAGCAGTACTTC

V gene: TRBV5-1
D gene: TRBD2
clone size: NA
CDR3 length: 15
J gene: TRBJ2-5
CDR3 protein: CASSLVLASQETQYF
CDR3 DNA: TGCGCCAGCAGCTTGGTACTAGCGAGTCAAGAGACCCAGTACTTC

V gene: TRBV24-1
D gene: NA
clone size: NA
CDR3 length: 14
J gene: TRBJ2-5
CDR3 protein: CATSDFNSEETQYF
CDR3 DNA: TGTGCCACCAGTGATTTCAACTCAGAGGAGACCCAGTACTTC

V gene: TRBV29-1
D gene: NA
clone size: few
CDR3 length: 17
J gene: TRBJ1-2
CDR3 protein: CSVVVGGRSAFNYGYTF
CDR3 DNA: TGCAGCGTTGTTGTGGGCGGCCGCTCGGCTTTCAACTATGGCTACACCTTC